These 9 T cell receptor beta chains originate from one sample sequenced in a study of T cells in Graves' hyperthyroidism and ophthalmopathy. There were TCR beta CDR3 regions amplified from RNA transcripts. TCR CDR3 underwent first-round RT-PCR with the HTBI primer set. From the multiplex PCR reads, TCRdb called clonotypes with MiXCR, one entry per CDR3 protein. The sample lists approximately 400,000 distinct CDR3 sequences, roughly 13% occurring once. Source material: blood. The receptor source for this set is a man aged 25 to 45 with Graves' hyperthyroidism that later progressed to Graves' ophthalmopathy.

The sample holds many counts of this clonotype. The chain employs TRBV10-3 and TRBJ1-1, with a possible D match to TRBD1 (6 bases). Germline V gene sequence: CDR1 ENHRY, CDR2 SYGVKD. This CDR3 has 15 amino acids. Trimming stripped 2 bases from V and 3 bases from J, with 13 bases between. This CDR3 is CAISEPQGLDTEAFF. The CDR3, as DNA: TGTGCCATCAGTGAGCCTCAGGGGTTGGACACTGAAGCTTTCTTT.

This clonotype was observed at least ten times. This chain's CDR3 is CANPTSGTYEQYF. CDR3 bases: TGCGCCAACCCGACTAGCGGGACCTACGAGCAGTACTTC. V gene TRBV5-1 combines with J gene TRBJ2-7; 11 nucleotides match TRBD2. Germline values: CDR1 SGHRS, CDR2 YFSETQ. Trimming removed 9 bases from V and 2 bases from J; junction bases left unmatched: 4. This CDR3 is 13 amino acids long. Full variable domain (rest looked up from reference TRBV5-1 and TRBJ2-7): KAGVTQTPRYLIKTRGQQVTLSCSPISGHRSVSWYQQTPGQGLQFLFEYFSETQRNKGNFPGRFSGRQFSNSRSEMNVSTLELGDSALYLCANPTSGTYEQYFGPGTRLTVT.

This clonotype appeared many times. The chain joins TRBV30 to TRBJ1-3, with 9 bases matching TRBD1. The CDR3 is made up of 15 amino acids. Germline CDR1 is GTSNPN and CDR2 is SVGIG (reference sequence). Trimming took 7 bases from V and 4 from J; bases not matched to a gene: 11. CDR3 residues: CAYPDRGASGNTIYF. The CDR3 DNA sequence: TGTGCCTACCCGGACAGGGGTGCTTCGGGAAACACCATATATTTT.

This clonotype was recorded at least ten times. The CDR3 sequence: CASSFEAAGGRNEQYF. The CDR3 DNA reads TGTGCCAGCAGCTTTGAGGCGGCAGGGGGCAGAAACGAGCAGTACTTC. V usage is TRBV7-2 and J usage is TRBJ2-7; 8 nucleotides align to TRBD1. With V trimmed by 3 bases and J by 5 bases, 12 bases remained unmatched. Germline assignment: CDR1 SGHTA and CDR2 FQGNSA. CDR3 size: 16 residues.

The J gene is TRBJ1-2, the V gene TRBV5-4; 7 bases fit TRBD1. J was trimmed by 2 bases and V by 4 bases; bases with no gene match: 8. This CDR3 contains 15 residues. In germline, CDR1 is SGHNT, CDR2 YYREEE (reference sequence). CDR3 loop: CASSLSAGQNYGYTF. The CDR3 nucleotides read TGTGCCAGCAGCCTAAGCGCGGGACAGAACTATGGCTACACCTTC.

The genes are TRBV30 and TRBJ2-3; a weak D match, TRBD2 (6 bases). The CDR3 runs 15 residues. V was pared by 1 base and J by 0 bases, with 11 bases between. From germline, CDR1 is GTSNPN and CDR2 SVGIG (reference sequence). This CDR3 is CAWSGTTTSTDTQYF. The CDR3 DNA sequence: TGTGCCTGGAGTGGGACTACCACTAGCACAGATACGCAGTATTTT. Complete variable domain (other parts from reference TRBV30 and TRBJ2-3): SQTIHQWPATLVQPVGSPLSLECTVEGTSNPNLYWYRQAAGRGLQLLFYSVGIGQISSEVPQNLSASRPQDRQFILSSKKLLLSDSGFYLCAWSGTTTSTDTQYFGPGTRLTVL.

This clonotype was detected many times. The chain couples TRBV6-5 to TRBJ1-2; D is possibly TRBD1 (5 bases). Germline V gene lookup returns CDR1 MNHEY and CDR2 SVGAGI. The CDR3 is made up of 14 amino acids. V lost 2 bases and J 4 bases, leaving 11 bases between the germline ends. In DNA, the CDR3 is TGTGCCAGCAGTTACGGGGGGTCAAGCTATGGCTACACCTTC. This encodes CASSYGGSSYGYTF.

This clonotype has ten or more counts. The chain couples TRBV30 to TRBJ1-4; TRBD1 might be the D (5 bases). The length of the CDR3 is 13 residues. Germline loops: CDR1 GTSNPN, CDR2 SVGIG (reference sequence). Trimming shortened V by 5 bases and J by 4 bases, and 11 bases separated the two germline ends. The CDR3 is CAWLGRHNEKLFF. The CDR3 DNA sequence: TGTGCCTGGTTGGGACGGCATAATGAAAAACTGTTTTTT.

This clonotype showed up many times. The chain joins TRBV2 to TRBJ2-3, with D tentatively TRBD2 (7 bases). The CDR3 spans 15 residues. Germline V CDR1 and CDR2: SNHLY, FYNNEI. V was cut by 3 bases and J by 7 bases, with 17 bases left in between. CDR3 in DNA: TGTGCCAGCAGTGAGCGGGGGCAGGGGTGGAATACGCAGTATTTT. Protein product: CASSERGQGWNTQYF. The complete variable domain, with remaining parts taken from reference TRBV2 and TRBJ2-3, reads EPEVTQTPSHQVTQMGQEVILRCVPISNHLYFYWYRQILGQKVEFLVSFYNNEISEKSEIFDDQFSVERPDGSNFTLKIRSTKLEDSAMYFCASSERGQGWNTQYFGPGTRLTVL.